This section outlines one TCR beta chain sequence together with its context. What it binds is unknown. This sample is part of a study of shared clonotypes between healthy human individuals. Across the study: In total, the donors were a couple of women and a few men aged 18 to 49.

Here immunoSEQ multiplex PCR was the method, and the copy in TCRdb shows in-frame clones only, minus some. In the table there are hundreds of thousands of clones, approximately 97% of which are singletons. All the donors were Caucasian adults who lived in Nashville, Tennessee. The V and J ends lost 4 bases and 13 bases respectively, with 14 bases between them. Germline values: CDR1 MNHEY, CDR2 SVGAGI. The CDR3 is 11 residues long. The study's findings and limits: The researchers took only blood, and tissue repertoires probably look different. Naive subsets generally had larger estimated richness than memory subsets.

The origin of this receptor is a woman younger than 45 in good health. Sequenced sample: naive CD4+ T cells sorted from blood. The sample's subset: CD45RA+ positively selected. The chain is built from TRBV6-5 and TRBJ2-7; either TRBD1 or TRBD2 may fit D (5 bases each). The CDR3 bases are TGTGCCAGCAGTTCCAGGGACCCCCATTACTTC. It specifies CASSSRDPHYF.